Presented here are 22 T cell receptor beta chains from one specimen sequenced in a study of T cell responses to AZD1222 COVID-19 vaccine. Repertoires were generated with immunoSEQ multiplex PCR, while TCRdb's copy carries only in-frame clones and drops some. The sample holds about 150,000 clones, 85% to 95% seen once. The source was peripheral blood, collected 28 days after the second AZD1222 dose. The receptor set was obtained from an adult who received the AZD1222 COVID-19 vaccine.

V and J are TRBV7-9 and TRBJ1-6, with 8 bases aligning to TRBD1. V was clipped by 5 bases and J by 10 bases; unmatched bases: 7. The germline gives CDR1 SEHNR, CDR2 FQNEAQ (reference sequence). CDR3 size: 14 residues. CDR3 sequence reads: CASSADRVRSPLHF. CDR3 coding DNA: TGTGCCAGCAGCGCGGACAGGGTCCGATCACCCCTCCACTTT. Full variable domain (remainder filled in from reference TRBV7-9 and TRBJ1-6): DTGVSQNPRHKITKRGQNVTFRCDPISEHNRLYWYRQTLGQGPEFLTYFQNEAQLEKSRLLSDRFSAERPKGSFSTLEIQRTEQGDSAMYLCASSADRVRSPLHFGNGTRLTVT.

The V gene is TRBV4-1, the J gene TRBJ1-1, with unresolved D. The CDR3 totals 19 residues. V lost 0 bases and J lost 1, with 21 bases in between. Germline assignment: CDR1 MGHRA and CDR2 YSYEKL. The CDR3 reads CASSQDLLAWRAGNTEAFF. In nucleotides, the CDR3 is TGCGCCAGCAGCCAAGATCTTCTGGCCTGGAGAGCGGGGAACACTGAAGCTTTCTTT.

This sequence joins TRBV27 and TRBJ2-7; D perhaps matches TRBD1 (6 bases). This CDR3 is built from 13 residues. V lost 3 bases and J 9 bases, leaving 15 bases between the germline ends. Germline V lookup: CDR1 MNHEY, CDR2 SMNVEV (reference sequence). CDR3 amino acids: CASSFDRRRGQYF. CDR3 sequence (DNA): TGTGCCAGCAGTTTTGACAGGCGCCGGGGGCAGTACTTC.

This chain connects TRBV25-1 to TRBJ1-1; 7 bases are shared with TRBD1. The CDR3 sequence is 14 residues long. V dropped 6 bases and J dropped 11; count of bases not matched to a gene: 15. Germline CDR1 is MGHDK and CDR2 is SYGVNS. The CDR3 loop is CASSQTGRPLRAFF. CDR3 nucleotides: TGTGCCAGCAGCCAGACAGGGAGACCTTTGCGGGCTTTCTTT.

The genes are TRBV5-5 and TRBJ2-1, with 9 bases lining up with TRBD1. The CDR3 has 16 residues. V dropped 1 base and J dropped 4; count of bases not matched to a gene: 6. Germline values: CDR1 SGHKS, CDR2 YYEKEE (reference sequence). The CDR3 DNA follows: TGTGCCAGCAGCTTGTCGGGGACAGGGACTTACAATGAGCAGTTCTTC. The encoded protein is CASSLSGTGTYNEQFF.

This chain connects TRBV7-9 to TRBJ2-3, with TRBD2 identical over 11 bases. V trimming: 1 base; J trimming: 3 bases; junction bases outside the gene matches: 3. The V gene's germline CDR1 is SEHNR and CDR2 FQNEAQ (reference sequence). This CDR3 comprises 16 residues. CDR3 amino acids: CASSLGLAGGTDTQYF. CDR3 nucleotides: TGTGCCAGCAGCTTAGGCCTAGCGGGGGGTACAGATACGCAGTATTTT.

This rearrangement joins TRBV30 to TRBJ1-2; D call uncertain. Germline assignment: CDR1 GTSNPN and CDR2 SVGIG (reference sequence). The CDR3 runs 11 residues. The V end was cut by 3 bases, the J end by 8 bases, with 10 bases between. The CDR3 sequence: CAWSSTGGYTF. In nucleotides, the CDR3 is TGTGCCTGGAGCTCCACGGGCGGCTACACCTTC.

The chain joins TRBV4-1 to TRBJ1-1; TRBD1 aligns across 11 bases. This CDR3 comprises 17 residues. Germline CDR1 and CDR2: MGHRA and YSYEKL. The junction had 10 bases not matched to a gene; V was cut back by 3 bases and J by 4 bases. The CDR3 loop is CASSHRRDRGFGTEAFF. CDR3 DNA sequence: TGCGCCAGCAGCCATCGCCGGGACAGGGGGTTTGGCACTGAAGCTTTCTTT.

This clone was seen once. DNA of the CDR3: TGTGCCAGCAGCATGGGCTCCTACGAGCAGTACTTC. This sequence encodes CASSMGSYEQYF. The chain employs TRBV5-8 and TRBJ2-7; D uncertain. V lost 4 bases and J 0 bases, leaving 5 bases between the germline ends. The CDR3 sequence is 12 residues long. Germline CDR1 reads SGHTS; CDR2 reads YDEGEE.

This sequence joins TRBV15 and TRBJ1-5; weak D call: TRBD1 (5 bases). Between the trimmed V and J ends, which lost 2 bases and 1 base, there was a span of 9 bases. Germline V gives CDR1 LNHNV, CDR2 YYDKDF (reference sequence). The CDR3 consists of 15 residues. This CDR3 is CATSRKGRSNQPQHF. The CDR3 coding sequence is TGTGCCACCAGCAGAAAGGGGAGGAGCAATCAGCCCCAGCATTTT. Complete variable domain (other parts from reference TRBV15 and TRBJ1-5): DAMVIQNPRYQVTQFGKPVTLSCSQTLNHNVMYWYQQKSSQAPKLLFHYYDKDFNNEADTPDNFQSRRPNTSFCFLDIRSPGLGDTAMYLCATSRKGRSNQPQHFGDGTRLSIL.

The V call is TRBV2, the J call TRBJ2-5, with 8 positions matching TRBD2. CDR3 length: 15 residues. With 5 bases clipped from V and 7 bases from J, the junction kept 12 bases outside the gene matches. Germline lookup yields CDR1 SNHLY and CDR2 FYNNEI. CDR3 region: CASSPAGGGTRTQYF. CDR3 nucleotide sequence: TGTGCCAGCAGTCCCGCGGGCGGGGGGACACGGACCCAGTACTTC.

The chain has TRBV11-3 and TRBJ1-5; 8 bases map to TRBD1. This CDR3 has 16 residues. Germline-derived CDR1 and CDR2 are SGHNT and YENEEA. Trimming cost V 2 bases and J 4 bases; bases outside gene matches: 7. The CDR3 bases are TGTGCCAGCAGCTTAAGTGGACAGGGCAGGAATCAGCCCCAGCATTTT. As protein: CASSLSGQGRNQPQHF.

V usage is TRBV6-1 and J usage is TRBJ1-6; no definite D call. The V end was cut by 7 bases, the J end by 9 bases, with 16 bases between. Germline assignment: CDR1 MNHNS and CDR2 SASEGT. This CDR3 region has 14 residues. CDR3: CASISGKTGSPLHF. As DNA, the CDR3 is TGTGCCAGCATCTCCGGGAAAACGGGTTCACCCCTCCACTTT.

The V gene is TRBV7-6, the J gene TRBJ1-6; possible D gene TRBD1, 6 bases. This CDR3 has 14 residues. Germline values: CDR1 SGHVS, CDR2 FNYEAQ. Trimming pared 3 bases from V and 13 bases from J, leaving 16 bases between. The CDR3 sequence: CASSLAPGHRPLHF. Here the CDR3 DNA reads TGTGCCAGCAGCTTGGCCCCGGGACATCGGCCCCTCCACTTT.

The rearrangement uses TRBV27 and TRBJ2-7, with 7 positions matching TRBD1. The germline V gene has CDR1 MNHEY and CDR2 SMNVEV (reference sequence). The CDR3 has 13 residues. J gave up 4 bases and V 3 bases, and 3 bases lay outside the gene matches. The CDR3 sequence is CASSFGRGYEQYF. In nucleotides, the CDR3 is TGTGCCAGCAGTTTCGGCAGGGGGTACGAGCAGTACTTC.

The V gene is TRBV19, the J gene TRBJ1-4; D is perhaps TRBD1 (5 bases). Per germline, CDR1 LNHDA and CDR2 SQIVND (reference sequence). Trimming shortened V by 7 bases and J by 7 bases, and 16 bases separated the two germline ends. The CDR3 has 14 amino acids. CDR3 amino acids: CASIDSHSSEKLFF. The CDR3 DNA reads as TGTGCCAGTATCGACAGTCACTCAAGTGAAAAACTGTTTTTT. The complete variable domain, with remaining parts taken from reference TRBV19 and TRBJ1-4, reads DGGITQSPKYLFRKEGQNVTLSCEQNLNHDAMYWYRQDPGQGLRLIYYSQIVNDFQKGDIAEGYSVSREKKESFPLTVTSAQKNPTAFYLCASIDSHSSEKLFFGSGTQLSVL.

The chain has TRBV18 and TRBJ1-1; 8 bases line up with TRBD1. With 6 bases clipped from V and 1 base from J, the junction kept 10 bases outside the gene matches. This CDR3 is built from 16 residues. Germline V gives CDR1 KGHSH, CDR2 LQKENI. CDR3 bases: TGTGCCAGCTCCCTCGGACAGGGAGGAAGGAACACTGAAGCTTTCTTT. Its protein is CASSLGQGGRNTEAFF. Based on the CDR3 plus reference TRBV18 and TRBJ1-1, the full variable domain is NAGVMQNPRHLVRRRGQEARLRCSPMKGHSHVYWYRQLPEEGLKFMVYLQKENIIDESGMPKERFSAEFPKEGPSILRIQQVVRGDSAAYFCASSLGQGGRNTEAFFGQGTRLTVV.

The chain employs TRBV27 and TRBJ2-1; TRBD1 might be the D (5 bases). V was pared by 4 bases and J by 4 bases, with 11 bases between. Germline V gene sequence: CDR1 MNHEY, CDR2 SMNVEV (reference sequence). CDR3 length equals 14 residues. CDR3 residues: CASSYRNLYNEQFF. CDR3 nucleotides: TGTGCCAGCAGTTACAGGAATCTATACAATGAGCAGTTCTTC.

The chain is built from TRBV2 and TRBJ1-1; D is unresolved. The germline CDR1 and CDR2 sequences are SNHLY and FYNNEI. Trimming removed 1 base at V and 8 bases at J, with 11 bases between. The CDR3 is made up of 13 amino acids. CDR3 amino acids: CASSEGLSLEAFF. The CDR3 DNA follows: TGTGCCAGCAGTGAAGGGCTATCACTCGAAGCTTTCTTT.

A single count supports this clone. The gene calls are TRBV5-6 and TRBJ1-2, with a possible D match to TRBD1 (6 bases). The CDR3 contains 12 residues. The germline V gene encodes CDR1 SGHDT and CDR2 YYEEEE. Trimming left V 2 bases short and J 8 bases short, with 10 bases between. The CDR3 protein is CASSLGGEGYTF. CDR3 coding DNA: TGTGCCAGCAGCTTAGGGGGGGAAGGCTACACCTTC.

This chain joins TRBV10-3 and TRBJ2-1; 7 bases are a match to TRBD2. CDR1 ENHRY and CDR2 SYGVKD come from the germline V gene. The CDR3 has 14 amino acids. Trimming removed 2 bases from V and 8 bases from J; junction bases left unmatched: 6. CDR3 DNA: TGTGCCATCAGTGAGAAGACTAGCCCCCATGAGCAGTTCTTC. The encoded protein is CAISEKTSPHEQFF.

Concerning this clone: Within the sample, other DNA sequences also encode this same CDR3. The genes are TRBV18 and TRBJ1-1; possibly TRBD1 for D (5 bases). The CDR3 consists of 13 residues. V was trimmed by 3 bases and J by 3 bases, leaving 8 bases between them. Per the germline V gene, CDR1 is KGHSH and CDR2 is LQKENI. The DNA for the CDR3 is TGTGCCAGCTCACCCACAGGAGACACTGAAGCTTTCTTT. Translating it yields CASSPTGDTEAFF. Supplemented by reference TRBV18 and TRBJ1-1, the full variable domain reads NAGVMQNPRHLVRRRGQEARLRCSPMKGHSHVYWYRQLPEEGLKFMVYLQKENIIDESGMPKERFSAEFPKEGPSILRIQQVVRGDSAAYFCASSPTGDTEAFFGQGTRLTVV.